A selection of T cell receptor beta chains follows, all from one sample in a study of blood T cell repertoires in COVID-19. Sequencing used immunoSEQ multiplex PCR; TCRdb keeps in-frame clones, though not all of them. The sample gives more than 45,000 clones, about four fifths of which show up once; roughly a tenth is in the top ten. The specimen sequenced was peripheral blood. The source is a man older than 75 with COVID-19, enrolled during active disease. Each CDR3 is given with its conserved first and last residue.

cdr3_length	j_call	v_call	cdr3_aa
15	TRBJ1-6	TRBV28	CASSRATGGNSPLHF
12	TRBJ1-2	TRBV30	CAWVGANYGYTF
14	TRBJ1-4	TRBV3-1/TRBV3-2	CASSGKTGDEKLFF
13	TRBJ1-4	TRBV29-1	CSVGDFANEKLFF
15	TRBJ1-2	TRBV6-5	CASRGRSGSNYGYTF
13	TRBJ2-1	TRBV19	CASSIRSYNEQFF
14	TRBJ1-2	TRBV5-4	CASSLGLRSYGYTF
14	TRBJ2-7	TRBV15	CATSSPGQHDEQYF
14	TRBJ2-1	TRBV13	CASSLGTSGDEQFF
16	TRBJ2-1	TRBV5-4	CASRSSEAPPDNEQFF
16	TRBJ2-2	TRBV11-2	CASSPGTSGYTGELFF
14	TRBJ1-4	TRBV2	CASSDLRGIEKLFF
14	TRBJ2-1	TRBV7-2	CASSFRMEYNEQFF
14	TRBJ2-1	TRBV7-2	CASSAFRGQDEQFF
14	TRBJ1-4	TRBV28	CASSSNKGREKLFF
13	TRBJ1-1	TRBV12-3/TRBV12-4	CASSRDRLTEAFF
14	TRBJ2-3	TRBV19	CASSPRDFTDTQYF
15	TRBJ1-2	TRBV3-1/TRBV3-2	CASSWRDVGVGGYTF
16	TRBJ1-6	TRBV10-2	CASSESYRFYNSPLHF
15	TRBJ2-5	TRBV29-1	CSVGGLAQTIETQYF
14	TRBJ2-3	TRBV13	CASSPSGGAFRGYF
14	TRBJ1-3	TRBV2	CATGTGSSGNTIYF
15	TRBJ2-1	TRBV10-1	CASTSSVEAFNEQFF
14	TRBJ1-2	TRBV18	CASSPQGDGYGYTF
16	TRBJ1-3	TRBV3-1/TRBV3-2	CASSRLTGSSGNTIYF
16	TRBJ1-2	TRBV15	CATSPGDRQLNYGYTF
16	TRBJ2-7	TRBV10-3	CAISESTGRGSYEQYF
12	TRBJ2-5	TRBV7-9	CASRSSGETQYF
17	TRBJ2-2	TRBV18	CASSPWTSGIQTGELFF
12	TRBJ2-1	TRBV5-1	CASSLEADYQFF
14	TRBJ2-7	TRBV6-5	CASSYGTGGYEQYF
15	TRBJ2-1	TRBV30	CAWSVGRGTYNEQFF
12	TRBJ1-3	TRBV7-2	CASSPRDRAIYF
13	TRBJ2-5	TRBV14	CASSLWGRETQYF
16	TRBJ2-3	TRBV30	CAWSVQPSFFTDTQYF
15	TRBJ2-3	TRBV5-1	CASSFGTGRTDTQYF